This T cell receptor (beta chain) stems from a study of T-cell reconstitution after alpha-beta-depleted transplantation in children. For this clonotype: The antigen remains undetermined.

Unique molecular identifiers were incorporated into the prepared TCRbeta library. TCRdb used MiXCR to reprocess the PCR reads, holding one entry per CDR3 protein. The table has hundreds of thousands of distinct CDR3 sequences, roughly 16% seen once. The study's findings and limits: T-cell counts and diversity were attributed mostly to newly produced T cells one year after transplant. Several hundred expanded graft clones reportedly were the source of alpha-beta T cells about two months after transplant.

This CDR3 contains 14 residues. CDR1 is MDHEN, CDR2 SYDVKM, per germline. Trimming cost V 4 bases and J 5 bases, with 14 bases left between them. Sequenced material: PBMCs, mostly from graft donor cells, taken 360 days after TCRalphabeta/CD19-depleted stem cell transplant. The chain recombines TRBV28 with TRBJ2-5; possibly TRBD1 for D (5 bases). This sequence was found in a boy under two years old who had a stem cell transplant for Wiskott-Aldrich syndrome, so the T cells may come from the graft donor. The CDR3 sequence is CASSSAGKPETQYF. The CDR3 nucleotides are TGTGCCAGCAGTTCTGCAGGGAAGCCTGAGACCCAGTACTTC.